This entry lists 14 T cell receptor beta chains sequenced from one sample in a study of vaccination effects on CD4 cells after COVID-19. No antigens are known for them. CD4+ T cells specific for antigen were expanded with viral peptide pools by the ViraFEST assay before sequencing. At the end of roughly 9 days of culture, CD4+ T cells were isolated. Vaccine recipients lacked prior SARS-CoV-2 infection and had negative nucleocapsid antibodies. Clones were sequenced by immunoSEQ multiplex PCR, and TCRdb holds only the in-frame ones, with some missing. The sample gives 25,000 to 30,000 clones, around 75% of which show up once; 25% to 35% is in the top ten. The input for sequencing was CD4+ T cells from PBMCs cultured with SARS-CoV-2 spike peptides, taken before COVID-19 vaccination. These TCRs come from a human donor who received a COVID-19 vaccine.

The chain has TRBV5-1 and TRBJ1-1; no clear D gene. Trimming cost V 6 bases and J 8 bases, with 20 bases left between them. Germline CDR1 and CDR2: SGHRS and YFSETQ. The CDR3 length is 14 residues. CDR3 protein: CASTPWPRGLEAFF. The CDR3 DNA reads as TGCGCCAGCACCCCGTGGCCCCGAGGCCTCGAAGCTTTCTTT.

The chain has TRBV18 and TRBJ1-1; 8 nucleotides align to TRBD1. This CDR3 has 17 amino acids. Trimming cost V 0 bases and J 3 bases; bases outside gene matches: 9. Germline assignment: CDR1 KGHSH and CDR2 LQKENI. The CDR3 DNA reads TGTGCCAGCTCACCACCCGGCAGGGGGCTTAAGGACACTGAAGCTTTCTTT. This translates into CASSPPGRGLKDTEAFF.

For the CDR3, the DNA is TGTGCCAGCAGTTACTCCGGCGGGGGGCTCGACAATGAGCAGTTCTTC. Its translation: CASSYSGGGLDNEQFF. The rearrangement links TRBV6-2 or TRBV6-3 to TRBJ2-1; 8 positions agree with TRBD2. The V segment lost 0 bases and the J segment 5 bases; nucleotides outside the gene matches: 6. This CDR3 region has 16 residues. Germline CDR1 and CDR2: MNHEY and SVGEGT.

This sequence joins TRBV7-2 and TRBJ2-3; 9 nucleotides match TRBD2. V was pared by 5 bases and J by 1 base, with 7 bases of the junction left unmatched. This CDR3 contains 16 residues. The germline gives CDR1 SGHTA, CDR2 FQGNSA. CDR3 in amino acids: CASSPAGGRGTDTQYF. CDR3 in DNA: TGTGCCAGCAGCCCAGCGGGGGGCAGGGGCACAGATACGCAGTATTTT.

The chain combines TRBV27 with TRBJ2-5; the match to TRBD2 covers 9 bases. The CDR3 length is 15 residues. The trim removed 4 bases at V and 0 bases at J, leaving 3 bases unmatched. Germline CDR1 is MNHEY and CDR2 is SMNVEV (reference sequence). Here the CDR3 DNA reads TGTGCCAGCAGTTGGGTAGCGGGGGACCAAGAGACCCAGTACTTC. Protein: CASSWVAGDQETQYF.

The chain has TRBV5-1 and TRBJ2-1; a weak D match, TRBD2 (5 bases). Germline CDR1 SGHRS, CDR2 YFSETQ. The CDR3 contains 14 residues. The germline V and J ends were trimmed by 4 bases and 7 bases, with 15 bases remaining between them. CDR3 DNA sequence: TGCGCCAGCAGCCCCAAAGAGGGAAGGAATGAGCAGTTCTTC. Its protein product is CASSPKEGRNEQFF.

This chain joins TRBV20-1 and TRBJ2-1; D gene unclear. V lost 3 bases, J lost 7 bases, and 7 bases lay in between. CDR1 and CDR2 from the germline V gene are DFQATT and SNEGSKA (reference sequence). The CDR3 consists of 11 residues. The CDR3 nucleotides are TGCAGTGCTAGTCGATTAAATGAGCAGTTCTTC. Encoded protein: CSASRLNEQFF.

This clone was seen only once. The J gene is TRBJ2-1, the V gene TRBV6-1; D gene uncertain. This CDR3 is 16 amino acids long. V lost 2 bases, J lost 6 bases, and 17 bases lay in between. Germline lookup yields CDR1 MNHNS and CDR2 SASEGT. DNA for the CDR3: TGTGCCAGCAGTGAAATAACCGGTTCTAGGCGCAATGAGCAGTTCTTC. Translation: CASSEITGSRRNEQFF.

V usage is TRBV6-6 and J usage is TRBJ1-1, with D possibly being TRBD1 (6 bases). Germline CDR1 is MNHNY and CDR2 is SVGAGI (reference sequence). This CDR3 region has 16 residues. V lost 1 base and J 1 base, leaving 13 bases between the germline ends. The CDR3 region is CASSYLGGQKNTEAFF. Written as DNA, the CDR3 is TGTGCCAGCAGTTACTTAGGGGGGCAGAAGAACACTGAAGCTTTCTTT.

The chain combines TRBV30 with TRBJ2-3; the match to TRBD2 covers 11 bases. V gave up 1 base and J gave up 5 bases; unmatched junction bases: 5. CDR3 length: 15 amino acids. The germline CDR1 and CDR2 sequences are GTSNPN and SVGIG (reference sequence). The CDR3 protein is CAWSGLAGYEDTQYF. The DNA of the CDR3 is TGTGCCTGGAGTGGACTAGCGGGGTATGAAGATACGCAGTATTTT.

V is TRBV7-3 and J is TRBJ2-3; 10 bases align to TRBD2. CDR1 is SGHTA and CDR2 is FQGTGA in the germline V gene. The CDR3 is 17 residues long. The trim removed 5 bases at V and 2 bases at J, leaving 10 bases unmatched. For the CDR3, the DNA is TGTGCCAGCAGCCCAAAGACTAGCGGGCGACACACAGATACGCAGTATTTT. It encodes CASSPKTSGRHTDTQYF.

The chain links TRBV5-5 to TRBJ2-7; D is undetermined. Germline V gene sequence: CDR1 SGHKS, CDR2 YYEKEE (reference sequence). V gave up 0 bases and J gave up 4 bases, with 2 bases separating them. The CDR3 extends over 11 amino acids. The CDR3 sequence: CASSLAYEQYF. The CDR3 nucleotides read TGTGCCAGCAGCTTGGCTTACGAGCAGTACTTC.

This chain uses TRBV2 with TRBJ1-6, with TRBD1 identical over 7 bases. Germline trimming cut 1 base from V and 11 bases from J; bases unmatched to any gene: 8. Germline loops: CDR1 SNHLY, CDR2 FYNNEI. CDR3 length: 15 residues. CDR3 protein: CASSEGDRDDPPLHF. As DNA, the CDR3 is TGTGCCAGCAGTGAAGGCGACAGGGATGATCCACCCCTCCACTTT.

This clone came up a few times. The V call is TRBV11-2, the J call TRBJ2-2; no reliable D call. The CDR3 runs to 14 residues. Germline CDR1 is SGHAT and CDR2 is FQNNGV. V was cut by 5 bases and J by 3 bases, with 10 bases left in between. CDR3 loop: CASSPGRHTGELFF. The CDR3 DNA sequence: TGTGCCAGCAGCCCTGGGCGGCACACCGGGGAGCTGTTTTTT.